The next 7 T cell receptor beta chains were all read from a single sample in a study of technical replicates of blood from a handful of donors. Libraries were prepared by immunoSEQ multiplex PCR; TCRdb keeps only in-frame clonotypes and omits some of them. The sample holds roughly 100,000 clones, 90% to 96% seen once. What was sequenced was T cells isolated from PBMCs. Receptors originate from a human donor in good health.

CDR3 coding DNA: TGTGCCAGCAGCCTGCAAAGTTTAGACGAGCAGTACTTC. This sequence encodes CASSLQSLDEQYF. V is TRBV28 and J is TRBJ2-7, with D hard to call. Looked up from germline, CDR1 is MDHEN and CDR2 is SYDVKM. The V gene lost 6 bases and the J gene lost 5 bases, with 14 bases spanning the gap. The CDR3 spans 13 residues.

This clone showed up just once. The rearrangement uses TRBV4-1 and TRBJ2-7; the D is unclear. The V and J ends lost 1 base and 3 bases respectively, with 13 bases between them. Germline V gene data show CDR1 as MGHRA and CDR2 as YSYEKL. The CDR3 is 15 amino acids. The CDR3 DNA reads as TGCGCCAGCAGCCAAGTCGCCCGGCAGGTCTACGAGCAGTACTTC. This sequence encodes CASSQVARQVYEQYF.

CDR3 residues: CASSGPGGDEQFF. The CDR3 region has the DNA TGTGCCAGCTCTGGGCCCGGAGGGGATGAGCAGTTCTTC. V is TRBV2 and J is TRBJ2-1, with D possibly TRBD2 on 6 matching bases. The CDR3 has 13 amino acids. Germline CDR1 reads SNHLY; CDR2 reads FYNNEI. Trimming pared 8 bases from V and 8 bases from J, leaving 16 bases between.

The V call is TRBV9, the J call TRBJ1-3; no firm D call. This CDR3 has 17 amino acids. Per the germline V gene, CDR1 is SGDLS and CDR2 is YYNGEE. Trimming removed 0 bases from V and 0 bases from J, with 13 bases in between. The CDR3, as DNA: TGTGCCAGCAGCGTAGAGTCCAGCGGAAGCTCTGGAAACACCATATATTTT. Residues: CASSVESSGSSGNTIYF.

The rearrangement joins TRBV7-2 to TRBJ2-3; D call uncertain. V was clipped by 4 bases and J by 2 bases, with 13 bases between them. Germline V gene sequence: CDR1 SGHTA, CDR2 FQGNSA. This CDR3 comprises 15 residues. CDR3 DNA sequence: TGTGCCAGCAGCTCCGTTAGCCTTTCCACAGATACGCAGTATTTT. Translating gives CASSSVSLSTDTQYF. Complete variable domain (other parts from reference TRBV7-2 and TRBJ2-3): GAGVSQSPSNKVTEKGKDVELRCDPISGHTALYWYRQSLGQGLEFLIYFQGNSAPDKSGLPSDRFSAERTGGSVSTLTIQRTQQEDSAVYLCASSSVSLSTDTQYFGPGTRLTVL.

The J gene is TRBJ2-7, the V gene TRBV28; TRBD2 matches 13 bases. The CDR3 runs to 15 residues. Germline V lookup: CDR1 MDHEN, CDR2 SYDVKM. V shed 6 bases and J 1 base; nucleotides not matched to a gene: 3. CDR3 loop: CASSPLAGGSYEQYF. As DNA, the CDR3 is TGTGCCAGCAGCCCACTAGCGGGAGGGTCCTACGAGCAGTACTTC. The entire variable domain, with the rest obtained from reference TRBV28 and TRBJ2-7, is as follows: DVKVTQSSRYLVKRTGEKVFLECVQDMDHENMFWYRQDPGLGLRLIYFSYDVKMKEKGDIPEGYSVSREKKERFSLILESASTNQTSMYLCASSPLAGGSYEQYFGPGTRLTVT.

This chain joins TRBV18 and TRBJ1-4; the match to TRBD1 covers 9 bases. CDR1 and CDR2 (germline): KGHSH, LQKENI. This CDR3 contains 16 residues. V lost 4 bases to trimming and J lost 0 bases; unmatched junction nucleotides: 3. The CDR3, as DNA: TGTGCCAGCTCACGGGGACAGGGTGCAACTAATGAAAAACTGTTTTTT. Translated: CASSRGQGATNEKLFF.